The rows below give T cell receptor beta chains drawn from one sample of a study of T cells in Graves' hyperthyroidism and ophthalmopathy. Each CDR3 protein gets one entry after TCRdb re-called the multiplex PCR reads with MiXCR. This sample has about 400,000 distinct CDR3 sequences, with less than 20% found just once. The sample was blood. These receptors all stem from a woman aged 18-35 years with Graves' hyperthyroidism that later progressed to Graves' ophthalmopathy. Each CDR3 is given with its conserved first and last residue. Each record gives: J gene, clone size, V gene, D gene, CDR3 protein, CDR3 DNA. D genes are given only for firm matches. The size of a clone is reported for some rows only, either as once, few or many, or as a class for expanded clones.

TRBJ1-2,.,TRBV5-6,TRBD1,CASSLYFGTGVPGYTF,TGTGCCAGCAGCTTGTACTTTGGGACAGGGGTTCCTGGCTACACCTTC
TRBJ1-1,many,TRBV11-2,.,CASSFGRNTEAFF,TGTGCCAGCAGCTTCGGGAGGAACACTGAAGCTTTCTTT
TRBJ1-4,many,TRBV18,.,CASSLGGGDEKLFF,TGTGCCAGCTCCCTCGGTGGAGGGGACGAAAAACTGTTTTTT
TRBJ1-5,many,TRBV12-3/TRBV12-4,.,CASSFPGFEPQHF,TGTGCCAGCAGTTTCCCAGGGTTTGAGCCCCAGCATTTT
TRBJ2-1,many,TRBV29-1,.,CSVEGDKSSYNEQFF,TGCAGCGTTGAAGGGGACAAAAGCTCCTACAATGAGCAGTTCTTC
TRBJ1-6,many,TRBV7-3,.,CASSLAYNSPLHF,TGTGCCAGCAGCCTTGCTTATAATTCACCCCTCCACTTT
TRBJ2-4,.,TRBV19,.,CASSPQGHLNIQYF,TGTGCCAGTAGTCCACAGGGCCATCTTAACATTCAGTACTTC
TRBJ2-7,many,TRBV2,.,CASSPGSGFYEQYF,TGTGCCAGCAGCCCCGGATCTGGTTTCTACGAGCAGTACTTC
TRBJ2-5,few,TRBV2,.,CAMGGPGGQETQYF,TGTGCCATGGGGGGGCCGGGTGGGCAAGAGACCCAGTACTTC
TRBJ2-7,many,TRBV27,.,CASSFNGNYEQYF,TGTGCCAGCAGTTTCAACGGGAACTACGAGCAGTACTTC
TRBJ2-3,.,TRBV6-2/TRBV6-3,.,CASSYSTHSSTDTQYF,TGTGCCAGCAGTTACTCGACTCATTCTAGCACAGATACGCAGTATTTT
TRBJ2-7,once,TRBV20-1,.,CSAQPGSTYEQYF,TGCAGTGCCCAGCCAGGCTCAACCTACGAGCAGTACTTC
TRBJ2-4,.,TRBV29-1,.,CSVESGRSKNIQYF,TGCAGCGTGGAGTCCGGACGATCCAAAAACATTCAGTACTTC
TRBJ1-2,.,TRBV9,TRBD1,CASSAGTGYGYTF,TGTGCCAGCAGTGCCGGGACAGGGTATGGCTACACCTTC
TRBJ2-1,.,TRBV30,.,CAWRLIYNEQFF,TGTGCCTGGAGGTTAATCTACAATGAGCAGTTCTTC
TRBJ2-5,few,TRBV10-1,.,CASRDTNPRETQYF,TGCGCCAGCAGGGACACCAACCCCAGGGAGACCCAGTACTTC
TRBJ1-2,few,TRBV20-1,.,CSARRRQDNYGYTF,TGCAGTGCTAGAAGGCGACAGGATAACTATGGCTACACCTTC
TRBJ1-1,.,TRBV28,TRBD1,CASSLFFGQGEAEAFF,TGTGCCAGCAGTTTATTTTTCGGACAGGGTGAGGCTGAAGCTTTCTTT
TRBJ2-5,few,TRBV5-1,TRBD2,CASSAYSGGQETQYF,TGCGCCAGCAGCGCCTATAGCGGGGGACAAGAGACCCAGTACTTC
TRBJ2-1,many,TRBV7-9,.,CASSLQGFNSYNEQFF,TGTGCCAGCAGCTTACAGGGCTTCAACTCCTACAATGAGCAGTTCTTC
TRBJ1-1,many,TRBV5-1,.,CASSYVPRGAEAFF,TGCGCCAGCAGCTACGTACCGAGGGGCGCTGAAGCTTTCTTT
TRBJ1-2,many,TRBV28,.,CASSLGLASNYGYTF,TGTGCCAGCAGTTTAGGCCTAGCCTCTAACTATGGCTACACCTTC
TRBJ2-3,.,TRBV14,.,CASSPGGLHDTGNTDTQYF,TGTGCCAGCAGCCCCGGGGGCCTACACGACACTGGAAACACAGATACGCAGTATTTT
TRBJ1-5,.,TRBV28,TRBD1,CASRARTGGQPQHF,TGTGCCAGCAGGGCAAGGACAGGGGGGCAGCCCCAGCATTTT
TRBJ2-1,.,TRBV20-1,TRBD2,CSARGGSGTSGRAYNEQFF,TGCAGTGCTAGAGGAGGGTCCGGGACTAGCGGGAGGGCCTACAATGAGCAGTTCTTC
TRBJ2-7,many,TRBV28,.,CASSFGPRQGGYEQYF,TGTGCCAGCAGTTTTGGCCCCCGCCAGGGGGGGTACGAGCAGTACTTC
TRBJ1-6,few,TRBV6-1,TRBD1,CASSFSHRDSSAGPLHF,TGTGCCAGCAGTTTCTCCCACCGGGACAGCTCCGCGGGGCCCCTCCACTTT
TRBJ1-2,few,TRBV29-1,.,CSVEDREFGYTF,TGCAGCGTTGAAGATCGGGAATTTGGCTACACCTTC
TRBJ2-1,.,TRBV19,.,CASSARTTLAMIEQFF,TGTGCCAGTAGTGCCAGGACTACCCTGGCTATGATTGAGCAGTTCTTC
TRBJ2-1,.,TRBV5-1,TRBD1,CASSHGTGLTNEQFF,TGCGCCAGCAGCCACGGGACAGGGTTAACAAATGAGCAGTTCTTC
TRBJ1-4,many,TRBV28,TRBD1,CASTSQGQRNEKLFF,TGTGCCAGCACTTCACAGGGACAGAGAAATGAAAAACTGTTTTTT
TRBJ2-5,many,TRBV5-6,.,CASSPTYSETQYF,TGTGCCAGCAGCCCGACCTATTCGGAGACCCAGTACTTC
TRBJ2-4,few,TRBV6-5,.,CASSWAPRAAKNIQYF,TGTGCCAGCAGTTGGGCCCCCAGAGCTGCCAAAAACATTCAGTACTTC
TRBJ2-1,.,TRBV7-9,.,CASSSKRAVTSFYSYNEQFF,TGTGCCAGCAGCTCAAAGCGGGCCGTAACTTCTTTCTACTCCTACAATGAGCAGTTCTTC
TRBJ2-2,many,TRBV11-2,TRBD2,CASSPRGVSAGGELFF,TGTGCCAGCAGCCCTCGGGGGGTCTCAGCGGGCGGGGAGCTGTTTTTT
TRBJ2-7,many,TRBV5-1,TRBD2,CASSLASGYEQYF,TGTGCCAGCAGTTTGGCTAGCGGCTACGAGCAGTACTTC
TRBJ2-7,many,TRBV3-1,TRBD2,CASSQTSDEQYF,TGTGCCAGCAGCCAAACTAGCGACGAGCAGTACTTC
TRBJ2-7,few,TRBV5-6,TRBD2,CASSFSGTSLPYEQYF,TGTGCCAGCAGCTTTTCCGGGACTAGCTTACCCTACGAGCAGTACTTC
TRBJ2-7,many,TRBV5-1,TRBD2,CASSSTLAGSYEQYF,TGCGCCAGCAGCTCAACTCTAGCGGGATCGTACGAGCAGTACTTC
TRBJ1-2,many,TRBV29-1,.,CSVLQGFGYTF,TGCAGCGTTTTACAGGGATTTGGCTACACCTTC
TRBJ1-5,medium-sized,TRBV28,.,CASSFSRALDQPQHF,TGTGCCAGCAGTTTTTCCCGGGCCCTCGATCAGCCCCAGCATTTT
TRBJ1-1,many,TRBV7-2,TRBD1,CASSLGDSGNTEAFF,TGTGCCAGCAGCTTAGGGGACAGTGGGAACACTGAAGCTTTCTTT
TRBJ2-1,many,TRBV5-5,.,CASSFMIQGNEQFF,TGTGCCAGCAGCTTTATGATTCAGGGCAATGAGCAGTTCTTC
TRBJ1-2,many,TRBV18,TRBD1,CASSSGQGTNYTF,TGTGCCAGCTCTAGCGGACAGGGGACGAACTACACCTTC
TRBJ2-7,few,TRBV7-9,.,CASSPATRYEQYF,TGTGCCAGCAGCCCCGCGACGAGATACGAGCAGTACTTC
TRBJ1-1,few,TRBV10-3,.,CAISVYWSPDTEAFF,TGTGCCATCAGTGTGTATTGGTCGCCGGACACTGAAGCTTTCTTT
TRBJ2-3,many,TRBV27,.,CASGGTVRTDTQYF,TGTGCCAGCGGGGGGACAGTTCGCACAGATACGCAGTATTTT
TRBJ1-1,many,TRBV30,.,CAWNWGNTEAFF,TGTGCCTGGAACTGGGGGAACACTGAAGCTTTCTTT
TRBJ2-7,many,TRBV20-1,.,CSATPGRAYEQYF,TGCAGTGCTACCCCGGGACGGGCCTACGAGCAGTACTTC
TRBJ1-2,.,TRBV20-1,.,CSARARVLYGYTF,TGCAGTGCTAGGGCACGAGTCCTCTATGGCTACACCTTC
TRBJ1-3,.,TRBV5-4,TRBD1,CASSLGGQGGTIYF,TGTGCCAGCAGCTTGGGGGGACAGGGTGGCACCATATATTTT
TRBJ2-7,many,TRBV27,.,CASSGDSYEQYF,TGTGCCAGCAGTGGCGACAGCTACGAGCAGTACTTC
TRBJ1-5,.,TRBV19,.,CASGQNANQPQHF,TGTGCCAGTGGACAAAACGCCAATCAGCCCCAGCATTTT
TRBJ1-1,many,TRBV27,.,CASSAGIMNTEAFF,TGTGCCAGCAGCGCCGGGATAATGAACACTGAAGCTTTCTTT
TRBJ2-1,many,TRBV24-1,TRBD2,CATSELAGVNEQFF,TGTGCCACCAGTGAACTAGCGGGAGTAAATGAGCAGTTCTTC
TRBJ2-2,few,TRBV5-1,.,CASSLPHTGELFF,TGCGCCAGCAGCTTGCCCCACACCGGGGAGCTGTTTTTT
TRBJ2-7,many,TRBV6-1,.,CASGRGMSSYEQYF,TGTGCCAGCGGTCGAGGGATGAGCTCCTACGAGCAGTACTTC
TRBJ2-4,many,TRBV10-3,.,CAISELSGSKNIQYF,TGTGCCATCAGTGAGTTATCAGGGAGCAAAAACATTCAGTACTTC
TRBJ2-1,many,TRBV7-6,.,CASSLEAGYSYNEQFF,TGTGCCAGCAGCTTAGAGGCGGGGTACTCCTACAATGAGCAGTTCTTC